Each of the 14 T cell receptor beta chains below was sequenced from the same sample in a study of cytomegalovirus exposure and HLA in healthy donors. Amplification used 60 Vbeta primers and 13 Jbeta primers. Measured with immunoSEQ multiplex PCR; TCRdb has only the in-frame clones, and not every one. The table lists some 160,000 clones. Source material: PBMCs. The receptors were sampled from a man younger than 40 in good health and CMV-seronegative.

CDR3 DNA sequence: TGTGCCAGCAGCCCGACAGGGGGTCGAGAAAATGAGCAGTTCTTC. Its translation is CASSPTGGRENEQFF. The chain employs TRBV11-3 and TRBJ2-1, with 9 bases lining up with TRBD1. Germline V lookup: CDR1 SGHNT, CDR2 YENEEA. Trimming took 5 bases from V and 7 from J; bases not matched to a gene: 9. This CDR3 contains 15 residues.

The chain joins TRBV11-3 to TRBJ1-1, with D perhaps TRBD1 (6 bases). The V gene's germline CDR1 is SGHNT and CDR2 YENEEA. V lost 6 bases and J lost 0, with 11 bases in between. The CDR3 is made up of 14 amino acids. This chain's CDR3 is CASRAGALNTEAFF. CDR3 DNA: TGTGCCAGCAGGGCAGGGGCGTTGAACACTGAAGCTTTCTTT. The entire variable domain, with the rest obtained from reference TRBV11-3 and TRBJ1-1, is as follows: EAGVVQSPRYKIIEKKQPVAFWCNPISGHNTLYWYLQNLGQGPELLIRYENEEAVDDSQLPKDRFSAERLKGVDSTLKIQPAELGDSAVYLCASRAGALNTEAFFGQGTRLTVV.

This chain joins TRBV10-2 and TRBJ2-5; maybe TRBD1 (7 bases). Trimming took 5 bases from V and 5 from J, leaving 18 bases between them. Per germline, CDR1 WSHSY and CDR2 SAAADI. This CDR3 is built from 15 residues. Here the CDR3 DNA reads TGCGCCAGCAGTTCTCAGGGGGTGGAGGGGGAGACCCAGTACTTC. Amino acid sequence: CASSSQGVEGETQYF.

The rearrangement links TRBV18 to TRBJ2-7; the D gene is possibly TRBD2 (5 bases). The CDR3 totals 15 residues. The germline V and J ends were trimmed by 4 bases and 4 bases, with 17 bases remaining between them. In germline, CDR1 is KGHSH, CDR2 LQKENI. This chain's CDR3 is CASSLRPGTDYEQYF. In DNA, the CDR3 is TGTGCCAGCTCACTGAGGCCGGGAACAGATTACGAGCAGTACTTC.

The chain uses TRBV6-6 and TRBJ2-1; 10 bases agree with TRBD2. Germline CDR1 reads MNHNY; CDR2 reads SVGAGI (reference sequence). The CDR3 has 14 amino acids. V trimming: 4 bases; J trimming: 3 bases; junction bases outside the gene matches: 0. CDR3 nucleotides: TGTGCCAGCAGTTTAGCGGGAGGCTACAATGAGCAGTTCTTC. It specifies CASSLAGGYNEQFF.

The V gene is TRBV18, the J gene TRBJ2-7; possible D gene TRBD1, 5 bases. The germline V gene encodes CDR1 KGHSH and CDR2 LQKENI. The CDR3 has 16 residues. V was shortened by 0 bases and J by 3 bases, with 15 bases between the two germline ends. In DNA, the CDR3 is TGTGCCAGCTCACCACCCAACTTGGGGCAGGGCTACGAGCAGTACTTC. Amino acid sequence: CASSPPNLGQGYEQYF.

The CDR3 loop reads CSARRDSTYNEQFF. The DNA of the CDR3 is TGCAGCGCTAGGAGGGACAGCACCTACAATGAGCAGTTCTTC. The chain combines TRBV29-1 with TRBJ2-1; D may be TRBD1 (7 bases). The germline gives CDR1 SQVTM, CDR2 ANQGSEA. The V gene lost 7 bases and the J gene lost 2 bases, with 15 bases spanning the gap. This CDR3 region has 14 residues.

The rearrangement uses TRBV6-5 and TRBJ1-3; D may be TRBD1 (5 bases). Germline values: CDR1 MNHEY, CDR2 SVGAGI. The CDR3 has 14 residues. Between the trimmed V and J ends, which lost 0 bases and 8 bases, there was a span of 11 bases. CDR3 protein: CASSYSGRADTIYF. DNA for the CDR3: TGTGCCAGCAGTTACTCAGGCAGGGCGGACACCATATATTTT.

V gene TRBV10-2 combines with J gene TRBJ2-7; 7 bases agree with TRBD2. Germline CDR1 reads WSHSY; CDR2 reads SAAADI. V shed 2 bases and J 5 bases; nucleotides not matched to a gene: 9. There are 15 residues in the CDR3. This chain's CDR3 is CASSEPGGGQNEQYF. Written as DNA, the CDR3 is TGCGCCAGCAGTGAGCCTGGGGGAGGGCAAAACGAGCAGTACTTC.

The chain uses TRBV5-5 and TRBJ2-1, with D possibly TRBD2 on 6 matching bases. Germline CDR1 SGHKS, CDR2 YYEKEE (reference sequence). Trimming stripped 2 bases from V and 9 bases from J, with 18 bases between. The CDR3 is 15 amino acids. The CDR3 region is CASSFFPGGGGEQFF. CDR3 nucleotides: TGTGCCAGCAGCTTTTTCCCAGGTGGGGGAGGTGAGCAGTTCTTC.

V is TRBV18 and J is TRBJ1-5, with D possibly matching TRBD1 (6 bases). The germline CDR1 and CDR2 sequences are KGHSH and LQKENI. This CDR3 comprises 17 residues. Trimming stripped 3 bases from V and 0 bases from J, with 15 bases between. CDR3 in DNA: TGTGCCAGCTCACCTTCCACAGGGAGATATAGCAATCAGCCCCAGCATTTT. Translated, it gives CASSPSTGRYSNQPQHF. The full variable domain, in which reference TRBV18 and TRBJ1-5 provide the parts outside the CDR3, is NAGVMQNPRHLVRRRGQEARLRCSPMKGHSHVYWYRQLPEEGLKFMVYLQKENIIDESGMPKERFSAEFPKEGPSILRIQQVVRGDSAAYFCASSPSTGRYSNQPQHFGDGTRLSIL.

The chain combines TRBV15 with TRBJ2-7, with D possibly TRBD2 on 5 matching bases. Trimming removed 0 bases at V and 5 bases at J, with 17 bases between. The CDR3 is made up of 16 amino acids. Looked up from germline, CDR1 is LNHNV and CDR2 is YYDKDF (reference sequence). The CDR3 DNA is TGTGCCACCAGCAGAGACCCCCGAGGGTTGGACCACGAGCAGTACTTC. Amino acids: CATSRDPRGLDHEQYF.

The chain couples TRBV11-3 to TRBJ1-2, with D unclear. Trimming cost V 5 bases and J 0 bases, with 16 bases left between them. CDR1 and CDR2 from the germline V gene are SGHNT and YENEEA. The CDR3 totals 16 residues. For the CDR3, the DNA is TGTGCCAGCAGCCCCGCGGCCGGGAGGACTAACTATGGCTACACCTTC. This encodes CASSPAAGRTNYGYTF.

This chain uses TRBV4-3 with TRBJ1-1; D remains ambiguous. CDR1 LGHNA and CDR2 YSLEER come from the germline V gene. With 0 bases removed from V and 0 bases from J, the gap between germline ends came to 8 bases. The CDR3 runs to 15 residues. CDR3 coding DNA: TGCGCCAGCAGCCAAGATGGGCACATGAACACTGAAGCTTTCTTT. It yields the protein CASSQDGHMNTEAFF.